The 14 T cell receptor beta chains listed next were all sequenced from one sample in a study of T cell changes during pregnancy in multiple sclerosis. Assay used: immunoSEQ multiplex PCR; TCRdb lists only in-frame clones, some missing. The profile shows roughly 42,000 clones, around 93% of them singletons. The specimen was CD4+ T cells from peripheral blood mononuclear cells, collected after pregnancy. Receptor source: a female donor with multiple sclerosis, enrolled in a pregnancy study.

The V call is TRBV12-5, the J call TRBJ1-6; D remains unclear. The germline V and J ends were trimmed by 3 bases and 7 bases, with 4 bases remaining between them. Germline-derived CDR1 and CDR2 are LGHNT and FRNRAP. This CDR3 is 12 amino acids long. Written as DNA, the CDR3 is TGTGCTAGTGGTTTTCCGAATTCACCCCTCCACTTT. Residues: CASGFPNSPLHF.

J is TRBJ1-2 and V is TRBV6-5; 8 nucleotides match TRBD1. The germline CDR1 and CDR2 sequences are MNHEY and SVGAGI. V shed 6 bases, J shed 8 bases, and the junction held 11 bases outside the gene matches. The CDR3 extends over 14 amino acids. CDR3 residues: CASSLYGTGGGYTF. Written as DNA, the CDR3 is TGTGCCAGCAGCCTCTACGGGACAGGAGGCGGCTACACCTTC.

This sequence joins TRBV7-8 and TRBJ2-7; TRBD1 might be the D (6 bases). Trimming removed 1 base at V and 0 bases at J, with 13 bases between. Germline CDR1 is SGHVS and CDR2 is FQNEAQ. CDR3 length: 16 amino acids. The CDR3 DNA reads as TGTGCCAGCAGCTTAGAATCGGACAGATCCTCCTACGAGCAGTACTTC. As protein: CASSLESDRSSYEQYF.

The rearrangement links TRBV6-6 to TRBJ1-3, with a possible D match to TRBD1 (6 bases). V was clipped by 8 bases and J by 4 bases, with 15 bases between them. This CDR3 has 14 residues. Germline CDR1 is MNHNY and CDR2 is SVGAGI (reference sequence). CDR3 sequence (DNA): TGTGCCAGCGGCGGGGGAGGGGGGGGAAACACCATATATTTT. Translating it yields CASGGGGGGNTIYF.

The chain uses TRBV5-4 and TRBJ2-5; D is uncertain. V was trimmed by 0 bases and J by 2 bases, leaving 5 bases between them. CDR1 is SGHNT and CDR2 is YYREEE in the germline V gene (reference sequence). The CDR3 spans 13 residues. DNA for the CDR3: TGTGCCAGCAGCTTGGACAGACAAGAGACCCAGTACTTC. This gives the protein CASSLDRQETQYF.

This clone was picked up one time. The chain employs TRBV7-3 and TRBJ2-5, with 7 bases aligning to TRBD2. The CDR3 totals 13 residues. CDR1 is SGHTA and CDR2 is FQGTGA in the germline V gene. V shed 0 bases and J 6 bases; nucleotides not matched to a gene: 1. CDR3: CASSLTRGKTQYF. In nucleotides, the CDR3 is TGTGCCAGCAGCTTAACGCGGGGGAAGACCCAGTACTTC.

The chain joins TRBV5-8 to TRBJ2-3, with 12 bases identical to TRBD2. The trim removed 1 base at V and 3 bases at J, leaving 6 bases unmatched. From germline, CDR1 is SGHTS and CDR2 YDEGEE. The CDR3 length is 17 residues. CDR3 in amino acids: CASSLSLAGGLTDTQYF. In DNA, the CDR3 is TGTGCCAGCAGCTTGAGTCTAGCGGGGGGGTTGACAGATACGCAGTATTTT.

In its sample, this clone was seen once. V usage is TRBV4-1 and J usage is TRBJ1-2, with D hard to call. With 5 bases removed from V and 5 bases from J, the gap between germline ends came to 12 bases. In germline, CDR1 is MGHRA, CDR2 YSYEKL. The CDR3 runs 13 residues. CDR3 DNA: TGCGCCAGCAGCTCGAGTTCGGGGTATGGCTACACCTTC. It specifies CASSSSSGYGYTF.

CDR3 sequence: CASSLIGVQPYEQYF. CDR3 sequence (DNA): TGTGCCAGCAGCTTAATCGGGGTCCAACCCTACGAGCAGTACTTC. The chain carries TRBV11-2 and TRBJ2-7; perhaps TRBD2 as D (5 bases). The CDR3 sequence is 15 residues long. Germline assignment: CDR1 SGHAT and CDR2 FQNNGV. Trimming cost V 2 bases and J 2 bases, with 13 bases left between them.

The chain combines TRBV30 with TRBJ2-2, with a weak D call TRBD1 (6 bases). Per germline, CDR1 GTSNPN and CDR2 SVGIG (reference sequence). V shed 4 bases and J shed 6 bases, with 12 bases lying between them. The CDR3 covers 13 residues. The CDR3 DNA is TGTGCCTGGAATGTACAGGGATCCGGGGAGCTGTTTTTT. This codes for CAWNVQGSGELFF. The variable domain in full, completed from reference TRBV30 and TRBJ2-2, reads SQTIHQWPATLVQPVGSPLSLECTVEGTSNPNLYWYRQAAGRGLQLLFYSVGIGQISSEVPQNLSASRPQDRQFILSSKKLLLSDSGFYLCAWNVQGSGELFFGEGSRLTVL.

This chain connects TRBV6-1 to TRBJ2-7, with TRBD1 matching over 10 bases. This CDR3 has 11 amino acids. From germline, CDR1 is MNHNS and CDR2 SASEGT. V shed 4 bases, J shed 11 bases, and the junction held 2 bases outside the gene matches. In nucleotides, the CDR3 is TGTGCCAGCAGTGTGGGGACAGGGGAGTACTTC. Its translation: CASSVGTGEYF.

V usage is TRBV6-1 and J usage is TRBJ1-3; a possible D gene is TRBD1 (5 bases). V lost 3 bases and J 4 bases, leaving 13 bases between the germline ends. Per the germline V gene, CDR1 is MNHNS and CDR2 is SASEGT. This CDR3 spans 15 amino acids. CDR3 DNA sequence: TGTGCCAGCAGTGATCCCCCAGGGCTGGGAAACACCATATATTTT. Its protein product is CASSDPPGLGNTIYF.

The chain employs TRBV4-1 and TRBJ1-2, with TRBD1 identical over 9 bases. CDR3 size: 13 residues. V shed 4 bases, J shed 5 bases, and the junction held 2 bases outside the gene matches. Per germline, CDR1 MGHRA and CDR2 YSYEKL. This CDR3 reads CASSPDRGYGYTF. CDR3 in DNA: TGCGCCAGCAGCCCCGACAGGGGGTATGGCTACACCTTC.

The chain couples TRBV6-5 to TRBJ2-7, with TRBD2 identical over 10 bases. Germline CDR1 MNHEY, CDR2 SVGAGI. This CDR3 has 13 amino acids. Trimming took 10 bases from V and 0 from J; bases not matched to a gene: 3. The CDR3 sequence is CATTSGDSYEQYF. CDR3 DNA: TGTGCCACCACTAGCGGGGACTCCTACGAGCAGTACTTC.